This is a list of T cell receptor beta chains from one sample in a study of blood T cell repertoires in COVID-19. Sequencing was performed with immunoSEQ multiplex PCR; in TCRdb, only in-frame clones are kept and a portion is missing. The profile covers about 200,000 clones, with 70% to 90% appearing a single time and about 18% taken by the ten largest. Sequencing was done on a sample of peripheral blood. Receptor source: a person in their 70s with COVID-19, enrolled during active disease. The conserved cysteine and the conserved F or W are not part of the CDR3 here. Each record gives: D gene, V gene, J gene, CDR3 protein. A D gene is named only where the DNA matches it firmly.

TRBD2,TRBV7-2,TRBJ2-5,ASSLGGGLQETQY
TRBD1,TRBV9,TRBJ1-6,ASSAGTGNSPLH
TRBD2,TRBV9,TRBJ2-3,ASSVVAGGLDTQY
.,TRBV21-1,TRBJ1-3,ASPSDSSSGNTIY
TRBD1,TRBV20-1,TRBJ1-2,SASLSGQGAGYT
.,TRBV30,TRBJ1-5,AWSLGGAHQPQH
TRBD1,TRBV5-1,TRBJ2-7,ASSSFPPGGTGGYEQY
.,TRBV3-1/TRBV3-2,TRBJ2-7,ASSGGGDEQY
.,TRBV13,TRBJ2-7,ASSLAASAPHEQY
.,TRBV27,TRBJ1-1,ASSLSRGQGNPEAF
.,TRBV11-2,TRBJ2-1,ASTWRGEQF
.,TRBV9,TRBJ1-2,ASSVSHYGYT
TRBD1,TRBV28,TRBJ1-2,ASSSPGQAANYGYT
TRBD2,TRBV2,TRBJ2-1,ASSAWGAGGAAGEQF
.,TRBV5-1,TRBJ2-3,ASSQLSAGSADTQY
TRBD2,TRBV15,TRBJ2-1,ATSTRLAGAGNEQF
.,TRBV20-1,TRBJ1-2,SALRGNGYT
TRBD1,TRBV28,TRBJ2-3,ASSLGQGTDTQY
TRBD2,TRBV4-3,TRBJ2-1,ASSQRLAGGHEQF
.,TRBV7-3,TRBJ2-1,ASSLGGLAMVNEQF
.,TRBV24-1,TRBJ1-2,ATSDLHLSYGYT